This T cell receptor (beta chain) comes out of a study of T cells after yellow fever vaccination. The CDR3 spans 17 residues. J was trimmed by 5 bases and V by 6 bases; bases with no gene match: 13. Only a few counts were recorded for this clonotype. TCRdb processed the 5' RACE reads anew with MiXCR; each CDR3 protein has one entry. Among around 310,000 distinct CDR3 sequences listed, roughly 4% were seen once. The sample was PBMCs, taken 5 days after the yellow fever booster vaccination. The chain uses TRBV12-3 or TRBV12-4 and TRBJ2-1, with TRBD2 matching over 10 bases. This receptor was identified in a man aged 18 to 35 who received the YFV17D yellow fever vaccine. CDR3: CASSRLAGATANNEQFF. As DNA, the CDR3 is TGTGCCAGCAGCCGGCTAGCGGGGGCAACAGCGAACAATGAGCAGTTCTTC.